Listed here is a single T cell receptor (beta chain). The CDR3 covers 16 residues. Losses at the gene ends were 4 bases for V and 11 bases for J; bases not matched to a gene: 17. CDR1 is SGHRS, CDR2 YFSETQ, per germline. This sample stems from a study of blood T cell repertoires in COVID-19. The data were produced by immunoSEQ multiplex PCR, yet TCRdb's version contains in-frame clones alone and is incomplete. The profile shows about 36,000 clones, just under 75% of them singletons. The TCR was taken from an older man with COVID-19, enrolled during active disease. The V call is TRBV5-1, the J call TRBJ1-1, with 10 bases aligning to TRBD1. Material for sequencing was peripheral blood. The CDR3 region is CASSHKGLGDRGEAFF. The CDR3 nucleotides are TGCGCCAGCAGCCACAAGGGGTTGGGGGACAGGGGCGAGGCTTTCTTT.